The rows below give T cell receptor beta chains drawn from one sample of a study of T cell repertoires in cytomegalovirus infection. Each CDR3 protein gets one entry after TCRdb re-called the reads with MiXCR. The table has roughly 230,000 distinct CDR3 sequences, approximately 15% seen once; the top ten hold over 40%. The specimen sequenced was CD8+ T cells from PBMCs. The receptors derive from a human donor in good health (CMV status not recorded). Some clones in this sample may be carry-over from other donors' samples. Both conserved end residues are part of each CDR3. D genes are given only for firm matches. For some rows the clone size is stated as once, few or many, or as a class when expanded; others skip it.

clone_size	v_call	j_call	d_call	cdr3_aa	cdr3_nt
many	TRBV4-1	TRBJ2-1	NA	CASSQDPGDNEQFF	TGCGCCAGCAGCCAAGATCCGGGGGACAATGAGCAGTTCTTC
NA	TRBV7-2	TRBJ1-1	NA	CASSPGTNSLEDTEAFF	TGTGCCAGCAGCCCGGGCACCAACAGCCTCGAGGACACTGAAGCTTTCTTT
many	TRBV7-9	TRBJ2-1	TRBD1	CASSHGRDRLAEQFF	TGTGCCAGCAGCCACGGCCGGGACAGACTGGCTGAGCAGTTCTTC
NA	TRBV9	TRBJ2-7	NA	CASSFAASSSYEQYF	TGTGCCAGCAGCTTCGCCGCTAGCTCCTCCTACGAGCAGTACTTC
NA	TRBV7-9	TRBJ2-4	TRBD1	CASSPPSGQGHIQYF	TGTGCCAGCAGCCCGCCATCGGGACAGGGGCACATTCAGTACTTC
few	TRBV7-2	TRBJ2-1	TRBD2	CASSPAGEFF	TGTGCCAGCAGCCCAGCGGGGGAGTTCTTC
many	TRBV7-9	TRBJ1-1	TRBD1	CASSLGNRGAFF	TGTGCCAGCAGCTTAGGGAACAGGGGAGCTTTCTTT
NA	TRBV4-1	TRBJ2-7	TRBD2	CASSPGRGAYEQYF	TGCGCCAGCAGCCCTGGACGGGGGGCCTACGAGCAGTACTTC
many	TRBV7-2	TRBJ1-1	NA	CASSLDQRGALTEAFF	TGTGCCAGCAGCTTAGATCAACGGGGGGCACTCACTGAAGCTTTCTTT
NA	TRBV6-2/TRBV6-3	TRBJ1-1	NA	CASSPPRNTEAFF	TGTGCCAGCAGTCCTCCTAGGAACACTGAAGCTTTCTTT
NA	TRBV7-2	TRBJ2-7	TRBD1	CASSAQQGYEQYF	TGTGCCAGCAGCGCCCAACAGGGGTACGAGCAGTACTTC
few	TRBV12-3/TRBV12-4	TRBJ1-5	TRBD1	CASSFGRTGFQPQHF	TGTGCCAGCAGTTTCGGCCGGACAGGGTTTCAGCCCCAGCATTTT
NA	TRBV7-9	TRBJ2-7	TRBD1	CASSLGRRGLYEQYF	TGTGCCAGCAGCTTAGGTCGCAGGGGGCTCTACGAGCAGTACTTC
NA	TRBV4-1	TRBJ2-7	NA	CASLLTGNEQYF	TGCGCCAGCCTCTTGACAGGCAACGAGCAGTACTTC
few	TRBV29-1	TRBJ1-4	NA	CSVGRAATNEKLFF	TGCAGCGTTGGCCGGGCGGCAACTAATGAAAAACTGTTTTTT
many	TRBV2	TRBJ2-3	NA	CASRGDSPPF	TGTGCCAGCAGAGGAGATAGTCCCCCTTTT
few	TRBV7-9	TRBJ2-1	NA	CASSWARNEQFF	TGTGCCAGCAGCTGGGCTCGTAATGAGCAGTTCTTC
many	TRBV12-3/TRBV12-4	TRBJ2-5	NA	CASSQVGEKWETQYF	TGTGCCAGCAGCCAAGTGGGGGAGAAATGGGAGACCCAGTACTTC
NA	TRBV2	TRBJ1-2	NA	CASRISLGGHGYTF	TGTGCCAGCAGGATTTCTCTGGGAGGCCATGGCTACACCTTC
many	TRBV12-3/TRBV12-4	TRBJ1-2	TRBD1	CASSGVGTGVYGYTF	TGTGCCAGCAGTGGGGTTGGGACAGGGGTTTATGGCTACACCTTC
many	TRBV4-3	TRBJ2-3	NA	CASSRTPGPQLLDTQYF	TGCGCCAGCAGCCGCACCCCGGGACCCCAATTACTAGATACGCAGTATTTT
many	TRBV12-3/TRBV12-4	TRBJ1-5	NA	CASSLALFQPQHF	TGTGCCAGCAGTTTAGCTTTGTTTCAGCCCCAGCATTTT
NA	TRBV6-6	TRBJ2-2	NA	CASGRVNTGELFF	TGTGCCAGCGGCAGGGTGAACACCGGGGAGCTGTTTTTT
many	TRBV7-2	TRBJ2-7	NA	CASTPDDRPYYEQYF	TGTGCCAGCACTCCCGATGACCGTCCTTACTACGAGCAGTACTTC
NA	TRBV5-1	TRBJ2-1	TRBD1	CASSVGDSLSGEQFF	TGCGCCAGCAGCGTGGGGGACAGCCTAAGCGGTGAGCAGTTCTTC
many	TRBV7-9	TRBJ2-5	NA	CASSLVENQETQYF	TGTGCCAGCAGCTTAGTGGAGAACCAAGAGACCCAGTACTTC
many	TRBV7-3	TRBJ2-7	TRBD1	CASSFATGVPYEQYF	TGTGCCAGCAGCTTCGCGACAGGGGTCCCCTACGAGCAGTACTTC
many	TRBV7-9	TRBJ2-1	TRBD1	CASSSWTGGEEEQFF	TGTGCCAGCAGCTCTTGGACAGGGGGCGAGGAAGAGCAGTTCTTC
NA	TRBV5-1	TRBJ2-1	NA	CASSLARASEQFF	TGCGCCAGCAGCTTGGCCAGGGCCAGTGAGCAGTTCTTC
NA	TRBV6-6	TRBJ1-1	TRBD1	CASRGWTGTEAFF	TGTGCCAGCAGGGGATGGACAGGCACTGAAGCTTTCTTT
NA	TRBV5-6	TRBJ2-7	TRBD1	CASSHTGEYEQYF	TGTGCCAGCAGCCATACAGGGGAATACGAGCAGTACTTC
few	TRBV12-5	TRBJ1-2	TRBD1	CASGLSWDSYGYTF	TGTGCTAGTGGTTTGTCATGGGACAGCTATGGCTACACCTTC
few	TRBV7-9	TRBJ1-2	NA	CASSLDEGFDGYTF	TGTGCCAGCAGCTTAGATGAGGGCTTTGATGGCTACACCTTC
few	TRBV7-9	TRBJ2-5	NA	CASSSTSGLETQYF	TGTGCCAGCAGCTCGACTAGTGGATTAGAGACCCAGTACTTC
few	TRBV14	TRBJ1-1	NA	CASSQVGYGNTEAFF	TGTGCCAGCAGCCAAGTGGGTTATGGGAACACTGAAGCTTTCTTT
NA	TRBV27	TRBJ2-3	TRBD2	CASSPVAGGTDTQYF	TGTGCCAGCAGTCCTGTAGCGGGGGGCACAGATACGCAGTATTTT
few	TRBV27	TRBJ2-5	NA	CAPKEVEETQYF	TGTGCCCCCAAGGAGGTGGAAGAGACCCAGTACTTC
many	TRBV7-2	TRBJ1-2	NA	CASSLTDSYGYTF	TGTGCCAGCAGCCTGACGGACAGCTATGGCTACACCTTC